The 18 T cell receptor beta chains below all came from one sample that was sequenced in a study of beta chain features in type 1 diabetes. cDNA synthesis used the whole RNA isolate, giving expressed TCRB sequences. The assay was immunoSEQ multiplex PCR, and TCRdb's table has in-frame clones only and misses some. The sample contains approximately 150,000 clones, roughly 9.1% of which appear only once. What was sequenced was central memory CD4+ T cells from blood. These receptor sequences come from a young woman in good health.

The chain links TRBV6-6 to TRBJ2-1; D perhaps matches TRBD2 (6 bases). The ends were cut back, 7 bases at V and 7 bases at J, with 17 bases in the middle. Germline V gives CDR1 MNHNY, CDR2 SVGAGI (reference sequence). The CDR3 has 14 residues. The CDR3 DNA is TGTGCCAGCAAGAGGGCGGGACCCCAAAATGAGCAGTTCTTC. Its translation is CASKRAGPQNEQFF.

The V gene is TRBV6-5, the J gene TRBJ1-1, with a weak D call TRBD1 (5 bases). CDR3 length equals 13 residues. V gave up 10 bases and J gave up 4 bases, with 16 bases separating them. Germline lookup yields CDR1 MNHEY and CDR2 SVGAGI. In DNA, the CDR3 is TGTGCCACCCTGTTTATGGGGGGCACTGAAGCTTTCTTT. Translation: CATLFMGGTEAFF.

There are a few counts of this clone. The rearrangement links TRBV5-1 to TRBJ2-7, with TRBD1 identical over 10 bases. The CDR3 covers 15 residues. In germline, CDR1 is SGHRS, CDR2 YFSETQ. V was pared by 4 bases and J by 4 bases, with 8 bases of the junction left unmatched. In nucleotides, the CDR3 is TGCGCCAGCAGCCCAACCGGGACAGGGGTTTACGAGCAGTACTTC. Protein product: CASSPTGTGVYEQYF.

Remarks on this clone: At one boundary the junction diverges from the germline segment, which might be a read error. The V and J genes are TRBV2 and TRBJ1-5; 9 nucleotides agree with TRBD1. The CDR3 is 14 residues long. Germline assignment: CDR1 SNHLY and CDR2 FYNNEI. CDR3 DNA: TGTGCCAGCAGCTCCGGGACAGGGAATCTGCCCCAGCATTTT. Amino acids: CASSSGTGNLPQHF.

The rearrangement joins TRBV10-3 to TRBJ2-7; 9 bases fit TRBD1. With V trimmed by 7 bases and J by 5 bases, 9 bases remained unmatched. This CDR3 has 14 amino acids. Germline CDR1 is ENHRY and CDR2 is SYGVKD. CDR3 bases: TGTGCCATCAATCCGGGACAGGGATACCACGAGCAGTACTTC. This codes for CAINPGQGYHEQYF.

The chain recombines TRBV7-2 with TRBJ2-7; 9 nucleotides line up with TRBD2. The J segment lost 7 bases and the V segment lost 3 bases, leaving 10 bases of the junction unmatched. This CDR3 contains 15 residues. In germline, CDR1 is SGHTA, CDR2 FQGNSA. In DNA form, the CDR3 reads TGTGCCAGCAGCTTCATGAGCGGGAGGACGGAGGAGCAGTACTTC. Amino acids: CASSFMSGRTEEQYF.

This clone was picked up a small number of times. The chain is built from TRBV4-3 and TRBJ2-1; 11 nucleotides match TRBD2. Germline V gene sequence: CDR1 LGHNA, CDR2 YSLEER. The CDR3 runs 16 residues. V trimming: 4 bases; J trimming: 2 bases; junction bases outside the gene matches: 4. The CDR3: CASSPTGLAAYNEQFF. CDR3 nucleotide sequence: TGCGCCAGCAGCCCCACGGGACTAGCGGCCTACAATGAGCAGTTCTTC.

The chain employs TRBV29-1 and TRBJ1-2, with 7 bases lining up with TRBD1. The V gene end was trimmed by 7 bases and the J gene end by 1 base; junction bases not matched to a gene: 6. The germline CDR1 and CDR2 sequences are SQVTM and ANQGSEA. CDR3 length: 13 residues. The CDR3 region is CSASGQINYGYTF. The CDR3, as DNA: TGCAGCGCCTCGGGACAGATTAACTATGGCTACACCTTC.

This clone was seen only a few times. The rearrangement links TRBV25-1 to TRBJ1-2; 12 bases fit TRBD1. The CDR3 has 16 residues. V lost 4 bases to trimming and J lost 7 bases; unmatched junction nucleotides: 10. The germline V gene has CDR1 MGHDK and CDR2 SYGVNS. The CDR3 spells CASSAPGTGGLGGYTF. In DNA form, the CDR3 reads TGTGCCAGCAGTGCGCCCGGGACAGGGGGCCTGGGTGGCTACACCTTC.

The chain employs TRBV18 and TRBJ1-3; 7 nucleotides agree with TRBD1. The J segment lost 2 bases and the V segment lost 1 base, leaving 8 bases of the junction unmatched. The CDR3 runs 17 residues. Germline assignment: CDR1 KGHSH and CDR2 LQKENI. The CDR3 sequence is CASSPQQGVGPGNTIYF. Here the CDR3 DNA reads TGTGCCAGCTCACCACAGCAGGGGGTTGGTCCTGGAAACACCATATATTTT.

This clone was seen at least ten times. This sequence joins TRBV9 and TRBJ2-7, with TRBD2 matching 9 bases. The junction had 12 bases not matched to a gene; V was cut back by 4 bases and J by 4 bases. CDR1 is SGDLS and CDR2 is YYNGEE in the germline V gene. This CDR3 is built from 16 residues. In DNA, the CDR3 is TGTGCCAGCAGCCGGGCTAGCGGGGCCGCGGCGTACGAGCAGTACTTC. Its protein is CASSRASGAAAYEQYF.

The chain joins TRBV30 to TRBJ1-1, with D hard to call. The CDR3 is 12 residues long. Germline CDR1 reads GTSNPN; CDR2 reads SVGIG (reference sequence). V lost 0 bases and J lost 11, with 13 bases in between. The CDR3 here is CAWSVGDPRAFF. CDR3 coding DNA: TGTGCCTGGAGTGTGGGAGACCCCAGGGCTTTCTTT.

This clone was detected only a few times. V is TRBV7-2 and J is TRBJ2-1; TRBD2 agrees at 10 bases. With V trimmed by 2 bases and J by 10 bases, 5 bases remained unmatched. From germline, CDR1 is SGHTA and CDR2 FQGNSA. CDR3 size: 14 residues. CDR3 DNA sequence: TGTGCCAGCAGCTTAAGCGGGGGGGCCCAGGAGCAGTTCTTC. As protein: CASSLSGGAQEQFF.

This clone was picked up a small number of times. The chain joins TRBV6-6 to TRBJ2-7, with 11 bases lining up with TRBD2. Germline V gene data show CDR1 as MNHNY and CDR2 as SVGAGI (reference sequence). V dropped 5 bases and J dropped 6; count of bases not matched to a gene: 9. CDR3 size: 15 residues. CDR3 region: CASSDKLAGEAEQYF. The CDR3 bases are TGTGCCAGCAGTGACAAACTAGCGGGAGAGGCCGAGCAGTACTTC.

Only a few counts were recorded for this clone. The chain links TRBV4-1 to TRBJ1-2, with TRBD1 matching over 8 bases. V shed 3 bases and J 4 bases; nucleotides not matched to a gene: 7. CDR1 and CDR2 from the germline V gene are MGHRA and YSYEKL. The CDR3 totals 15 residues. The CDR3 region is CASSQAGTGLYGYTF. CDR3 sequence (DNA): TGCGCCAGCAGCCAGGCCGGGACAGGCCTCTATGGCTACACCTTC.

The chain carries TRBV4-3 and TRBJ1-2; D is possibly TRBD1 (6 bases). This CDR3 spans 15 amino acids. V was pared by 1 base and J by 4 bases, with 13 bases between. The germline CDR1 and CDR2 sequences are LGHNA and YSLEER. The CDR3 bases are TGCGCCAGCAGCCAAGGAGGGCCAGGGGTCTATGGCTACACCTTC. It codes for CASSQGGPGVYGYTF.

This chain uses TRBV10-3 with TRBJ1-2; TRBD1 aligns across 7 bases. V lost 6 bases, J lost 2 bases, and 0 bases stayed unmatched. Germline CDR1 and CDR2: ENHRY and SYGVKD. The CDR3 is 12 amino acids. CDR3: CAIRGQNYGYTF. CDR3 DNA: TGTGCCATCAGGGGACAGAACTATGGCTACACCTTC.

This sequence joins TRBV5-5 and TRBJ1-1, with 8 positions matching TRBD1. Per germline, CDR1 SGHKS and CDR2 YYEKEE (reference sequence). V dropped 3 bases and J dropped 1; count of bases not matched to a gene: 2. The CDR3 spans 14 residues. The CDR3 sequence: CASSSGQANTEAFF. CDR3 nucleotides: TGTGCCAGCAGCTCGGGACAGGCGAACACTGAAGCTTTCTTT. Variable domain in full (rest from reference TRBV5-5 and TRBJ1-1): DAGVTQSPTHLIKTRGQQVTLRCSPISGHKSVSWYQQVLGQGPQFIFQYYEKEERGRGNFPDRFSARQFPNYSSELNVNALLLGDSALYLCASSSGQANTEAFFGQGTRLTVV.